This T cell receptor beta chain was sequenced for a study of cytomegalovirus exposure and HLA in healthy donors. CDR1 is SGHRS, CDR2 YFSETQ, per germline. Trimming cost V 0 bases and J 5 bases, with 12 bases left between them. The length of the CDR3 is 14 residues. The primer mix had 60 Vbeta and 13 Jbeta primers. Libraries were prepared by immunoSEQ multiplex PCR; TCRdb keeps only in-frame clonotypes and omits some of them. Altogether about 110,000 clones are present, around 87% being singletons, with the ten largest covering about 1.8%. The chain is built from TRBV5-1 and TRBJ2-7, with a tentative D call TRBD1 (5 bases). The source material was PBMCs. This receptor was taken from a man aged 40-49 years in good health and CMV-seronegative. Here the CDR3 reads CASSLGSGRDEQYF. Here the CDR3 DNA reads TGCGCCAGCAGCTTGGGATCAGGGCGCGACGAGCAGTACTTC.